These 25 T cell receptor beta chains originate from one sample sequenced in a study of control samples from healthy donors and cancer patients (dated by TCRdb to the early 2020s). The method behind the library was the immunoSEQ multiplex PCR assay. TCRdb mirrors the immuneACCESS table, restricted to in-frame sequences. Some clones are absent from its copies; in checked studies, under half trace to an unresolved V gene, and the reason for the others is unknown. For this sample there are around 28,000 clones; approximately 90% appear just once. The ten largest account for less than 2% of the sample. Input material: PBMCs. These receptors were taken from a woman in her thirties or forties with lung cancer.

J is TRBJ2-2 and V is TRBV6-5; D remains ambiguous. Trimming removed 5 bases from V and 1 base from J, with 11 bases in between. The CDR3 extends over 15 amino acids. From germline, CDR1 is MNHEY and CDR2 SVGAGI. This chain's CDR3 is CASSRMVLNTGELFF. DNA of the CDR3: TGTGCCAGCAGTCGAATGGTTCTGAACACCGGGGAGCTGTTTTTT.

The CDR3 reads CASSPTVTYEQYF. The DNA for the CDR3 is TGTGCCAGCAGCCCGACAGTAACCTACGAGCAGTACTTC. The V and J genes are TRBV14 and TRBJ2-7; D possibly corresponds to TRBD1 (5 bases). Germline-derived CDR1 and CDR2 are SGHDN and FVKESK. The germline V and J ends were trimmed by 4 bases and 2 bases, with 9 bases remaining between them. The CDR3 extends over 13 amino acids.

The V call is TRBV7-9, the J call TRBJ2-4; a weak D match, TRBD1 (5 bases). The V gene's germline CDR1 is SEHNR and CDR2 FQNEAQ (reference sequence). This CDR3 is 13 amino acids long. Trimming removed 5 bases at V and 5 bases at J, with 10 bases between. The CDR3: CASSISTENIQYF. The CDR3 DNA is TGTGCCAGCAGCATTTCGACAGAAAACATTCAGTACTTC.

V and J are TRBV29-1 and TRBJ1-2; the D is unclear. Per germline, CDR1 SQVTM and CDR2 ANQGSEA. V dropped 0 bases and J dropped 5 bases, with 10 bases sitting between them. The CDR3 contains 13 residues. CDR3 DNA sequence: TGCAGCGTTGAAGATTCGGGCCGATATGGCTACACCTTC. Amino acids: CSVEDSGRYGYTF.

The chain has TRBV19 and TRBJ1-6; TRBD1 might be the D (5 bases). The CDR3 is 15 amino acids. The germline CDR1 and CDR2 sequences are LNHDA and SQIVND (reference sequence). V lost 6 bases and J lost 10, with 19 bases in between. The CDR3 region has the DNA TGTGCCAGTAGCTCCCGGGACTACCAGGCCTCACCCCTCCACTTT. It translates to CASSSRDYQASPLHF.

There are a few counts of this clone. The chain carries TRBV18 and TRBJ1-1; 7 nucleotides match TRBD1. This CDR3 spans 15 amino acids. Per the germline V gene, CDR1 is KGHSH and CDR2 is LQKENI. Trimming cost V 8 bases and J 1 base; bases outside gene matches: 10. CDR3 protein: CASAPLQGTNTEAFF. In DNA, the CDR3 is TGTGCCAGCGCCCCCCTACAGGGGACGAACACTGAAGCTTTCTTT.

The chain recombines TRBV6-1 with TRBJ1-2, with unresolved D. Trimming took off 1 base at V and 6 bases at J, with 21 bases between the two ends. CDR3 size: 17 residues. Germline lookup yields CDR1 MNHNS and CDR2 SASEGT. The CDR3 loop reads CASSEGGFGLGSDGYTF. CDR3 sequence (DNA): TGTGCCAGCAGTGAAGGGGGATTTGGTTTGGGGTCGGATGGCTACACCTTC.

This chain joins TRBV29-1 and TRBJ2-3, with 8 bases identical to TRBD1. After removal of 1 base from V and 3 bases from J, the junction contained 3 bases not matched to a gene. The CDR3 extends over 14 amino acids. Germline-derived CDR1 and CDR2 are SQVTM and ANQGSEA. In DNA, the CDR3 is TGCAGCGTTGAAGGGCAGGGGGCGACAGATACGCAGTATTTT. Protein product: CSVEGQGATDTQYF.

The rearrangement joins TRBV3-1 (or the pseudogene TRBV3-2) to TRBJ1-6, with a weak D call TRBD1 (5 bases). The CDR3 runs to 17 residues. The germline V gene has CDR1 LGHDT and CDR2 YNNKEL (reference sequence). Trimming took 2 bases from V and 9 from J, leaving 20 bases between them. The CDR3 bases are TGTGCCAGCAGCCAATTCATGGGGCGCGAAAGGAGTTCACCCCTCCACTTT. Its protein is CASSQFMGRERSSPLHF.

The rearrangement links TRBV25-1 to TRBJ1-6, with D perhaps TRBD1 (5 bases). The CDR3 is 14 amino acids. The germline V gene has CDR1 MGHDK and CDR2 SYGVNS. Trimming stripped 5 bases from V and 7 bases from J, with 12 bases between. The CDR3 nucleotides read TGTGCCAGCAGTCCCGGACACGAAAATTCACCCCTCCACTTT. Protein sequence: CASSPGHENSPLHF.

The chain links TRBV7-6 to TRBJ2-1, with D possibly called TRBD1 or TRBD2 (5 bases each). This CDR3 is 16 amino acids long. Germline CDR1 is SGHVS and CDR2 is FNYEAQ. Trimming took off 4 bases at V and 3 bases at J, with 16 bases between the two ends. CDR3 sequence reads: CASSSRSGTGYNEQFF. The CDR3 DNA is TGTGCCAGCAGCTCTAGATCCGGGACGGGCTACAATGAGCAGTTCTTC.

The rearrangement links TRBV7-8 to TRBJ2-7, with 10 nucleotides matching TRBD1. Germline loops: CDR1 SGHVS, CDR2 FQNEAQ. This CDR3 has 15 amino acids. Trimming cost V 4 bases and J 1 base; bases outside gene matches: 4. DNA of the CDR3: TGTGCCAGCAGCTCCGGACAGGGGGGATCCTACGAGCAGTACTTC. This encodes CASSSGQGGSYEQYF.

This chain uses TRBV15 with TRBJ1-5, with TRBD1 as a possible D gene (5 bases). Trimming took off 1 base at V and 1 base at J, with 11 bases between the two ends. The CDR3 contains 16 residues. CDR1 and CDR2 from the germline V gene are LNHNV and YYDKDF (reference sequence). The CDR3 reads CATSRGEGRSNQPQHF. CDR3 nucleotide sequence: TGTGCCACCAGCAGAGGAGAGGGGCGCAGCAATCAGCCCCAGCATTTT.

This clone was seen a few times. The chain carries TRBV9 and TRBJ1-4, with TRBD1 identical over 9 bases. Looked up from germline, CDR1 is SGDLS and CDR2 is YYNGEE. The CDR3 is 15 residues long. With V trimmed by 2 bases and J by 7 bases, 6 bases remained unmatched. CDR3 loop: CASSVTQGAGEKLFF. CDR3 sequence (DNA): TGTGCCAGCAGCGTTACACAGGGGGCAGGTGAAAAACTGTTTTTT.

The J gene is TRBJ2-5, the V gene TRBV14, with TRBD2 identical over 9 bases. CDR3 length: 17 residues. Germline CDR1 is SGHDN and CDR2 is FVKESK. Losses at the gene ends were 2 bases for V and 1 base for J; bases not matched to a gene: 8. CDR3 amino acids: CASSQLRLAEIQETQYF. The DNA of the CDR3 is TGTGCCAGCAGCCAACTTCGACTAGCGGAGATCCAAGAGACCCAGTACTTC.

The chain joins TRBV10-3 to TRBJ1-1; the D gene is possibly TRBD1 (6 bases). CDR1 is ENHRY, CDR2 SYGVKD, per germline. Trimming removed 5 bases at V and 1 base at J, with 11 bases between. The CDR3 loop spans 14 amino acids. The CDR3 nucleotides read TGTGCCATCAGTTTCTCGGACAGGAACACTGAAGCTTTCTTT. It codes for CAISFSDRNTEAFF.

V gene TRBV5-4 combines with J gene TRBJ1-3; D is unclear. Germline values: CDR1 SGHNT, CDR2 YYREEE (reference sequence). Trimming stripped 1 base from V and 8 bases from J, with 13 bases between. The CDR3 sequence is 14 residues long. CDR3 region: CASSLSGSWDTIYF. The CDR3 nucleotides read TGTGCCAGCAGCTTGAGTGGTTCCTGGGACACCATATATTTT.

V usage is TRBV3-1 (or the pseudogene TRBV3-2) and J usage is TRBJ1-1, with 7 bases lining up with TRBD1. The CDR3 is made up of 16 amino acids. CDR1 is LGHDT, CDR2 YNNKEL, per germline (reference sequence). With 1 base clipped from V and 2 bases from J, the junction kept 7 bases outside the gene matches. The CDR3 DNA is TGTGCCAGCAGCCAAGCAGGGGGTTTCCCCAACACTGAAGCTTTCTTT. It encodes CASSQAGGFPNTEAFF.

This clone has just a few counts. The chain employs TRBV7-9 and TRBJ1-1; 7 bases line up with TRBD1. J was trimmed by 3 bases and V by 5 bases; bases with no gene match: 0. The CDR3 length is 12 residues. The V gene's germline CDR1 is SEHNR and CDR2 FQNEAQ (reference sequence). This CDR3 reads CASSDRDTEAFF. The CDR3 region has the DNA TGTGCCAGCAGCGACAGGGACACTGAAGCTTTCTTT.

The chain couples TRBV18 to TRBJ2-7; perhaps TRBD1 as D (6 bases). CDR3 size: 16 residues. Germline V gives CDR1 KGHSH, CDR2 LQKENI. The V gene lost 4 bases and the J gene lost 1 base, with 17 bases spanning the gap. CDR3 sequence reads: CASSRVGQHESYEQYF. In DNA, the CDR3 is TGTGCCAGCTCACGAGTAGGACAGCACGAATCCTACGAGCAGTACTTC.

This clone was seen more than once but under ten times. V gene TRBV29-1 combines with J gene TRBJ2-6; D may be TRBD2 (5 bases). The CDR3 length is 17 residues. V was shortened by 3 bases and J by 2 bases, with 17 bases between the two germline ends. Germline CDR1 and CDR2: SQVTM and ANQGSEA. Here the CDR3 DNA reads TGCAGCGTTGAGGTCACGGGAAAAATAGCTGGGGCCAACGTCCTGACTTTC. This codes for CSVEVTGKIAGANVLTF.

The chain uses TRBV7-9 and TRBJ2-1, with TRBD2 matching over 8 bases. With 3 bases clipped from V and 7 bases from J, the junction kept 5 bases outside the gene matches. Germline V gene lookup returns CDR1 SEHNR and CDR2 FQNEAQ (reference sequence). The CDR3 runs to 14 residues. The CDR3 region is CASSLERGQNEQFF. The DNA of the CDR3 is TGTGCCAGCAGCTTGGAGCGGGGGCAAAATGAGCAGTTCTTC.

The chain links TRBV6-5 to TRBJ2-2; TRBD1 matches 10 bases. There are 16 residues in the CDR3. Losses at the gene ends were 0 bases for V and 3 bases for J; bases not matched to a gene: 1. The germline V gene has CDR1 MNHEY and CDR2 SVGAGI. In DNA, the CDR3 is TGTGCCAGCAGTTACTCCGGGACAGGGGACACCGGGGAGCTGTTTTTT. Its translation: CASSYSGTGDTGELFF.

This sequence joins TRBV7-7 and TRBJ2-3; TRBD2 agrees at 8 bases. The CDR3 consists of 15 residues. Germline V gene sequence: CDR1 SSHAT, CDR2 FNYEAQ (reference sequence). Unmatched junction bases numbered 7, after V lost 5 bases and J lost 3 bases. CDR3 DNA: TGTGCCAGCAGCCAAGTAACGGGGGGGACAGATACGCAGTATTTT. This encodes CASSQVTGGTDTQYF. Full variable domain (remainder filled in from reference TRBV7-7 and TRBJ2-3): GAGVSQSPRYKVTKRGQDVTLRCDPISSHATLYWYQQALGQGPEFLTYFNYEAQPDKSGLPSDRFSAERPEGSISTLTIQRTEQRDSAMYRCASSQVTGGTDTQYFGPGTRLTVL.

The V and J genes are TRBV19 and TRBJ2-5; a weak D match, TRBD2 (5 bases). Trimming cost V 5 bases and J 3 bases, with 10 bases left between them. CDR1 is LNHDA and CDR2 is SQIVND in the germline V gene (reference sequence). The CDR3 has 13 amino acids. CDR3 coding DNA: TGTGCCAGTAGTCGTCCGGGGAAAGAGACCCAGTACTTC. Translating it yields CASSRPGKETQYF.